This TCR beta chain was identified in a study of radiotherapy plus CTLA-4 blockade in lung cancer. Study details: Objective responses were observed in 15% to 20% of patients, and disease control was achieved by about 30%.

There are 14 residues in the CDR3. CDR1 is SGHTA, CDR2 FQGNSA, per germline. Points from the study as a whole: Following radiotherapy plus ipilimumab, tumor-derived TCR clones expanded in the blood.

Details on this clone: Antigen unknown.

Profiling relied on immunoSEQ multiplex PCR, and the TCRdb table lists in-frame clones only, not all of them. This table holds roughly 75,000 clones, 78% found once. The receptor was derived from a human donor with non-small cell lung cancer whose response to radiotherapy plus ipilimumab could not be evaluated. Some clones in this sample may be carry-over from other donors' samples. This chain uses TRBV7-2 with TRBJ2-5; weak D call: TRBD2 (6 bases). The last part of the DNA fits TRBJ2-7 better; the J call may be wrong. The sample consisted of peripheral blood, taken from a patient treated with radiotherapy plus ipilimumab. The CDR3 nucleotides are TGTGCCAGCAGCTTATGGGACTCTAACTACGAGCAGTACTTC. Translating gives CASSLWDSNYEQYF.